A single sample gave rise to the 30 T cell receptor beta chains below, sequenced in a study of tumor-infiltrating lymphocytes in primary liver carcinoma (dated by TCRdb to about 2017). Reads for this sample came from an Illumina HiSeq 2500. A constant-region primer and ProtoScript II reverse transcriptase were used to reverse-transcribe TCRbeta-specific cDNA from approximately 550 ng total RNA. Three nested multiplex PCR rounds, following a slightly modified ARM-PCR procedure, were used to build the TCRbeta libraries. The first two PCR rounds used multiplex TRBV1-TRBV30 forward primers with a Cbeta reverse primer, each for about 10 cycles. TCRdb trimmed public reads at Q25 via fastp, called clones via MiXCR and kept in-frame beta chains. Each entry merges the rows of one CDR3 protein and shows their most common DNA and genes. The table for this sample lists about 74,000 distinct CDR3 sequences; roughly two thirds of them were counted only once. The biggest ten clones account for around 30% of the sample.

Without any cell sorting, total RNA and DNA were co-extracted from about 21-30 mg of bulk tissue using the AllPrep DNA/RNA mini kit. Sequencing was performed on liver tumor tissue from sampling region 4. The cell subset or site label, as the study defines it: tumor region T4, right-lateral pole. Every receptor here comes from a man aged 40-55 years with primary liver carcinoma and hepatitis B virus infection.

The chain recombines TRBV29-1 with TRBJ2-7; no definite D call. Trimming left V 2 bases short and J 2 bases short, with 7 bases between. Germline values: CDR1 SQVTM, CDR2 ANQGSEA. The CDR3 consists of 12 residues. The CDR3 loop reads CSVEMDTYEQYF. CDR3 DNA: TGCAGCGTTGAAATGGATACCTACGAGCAGTACTTC.

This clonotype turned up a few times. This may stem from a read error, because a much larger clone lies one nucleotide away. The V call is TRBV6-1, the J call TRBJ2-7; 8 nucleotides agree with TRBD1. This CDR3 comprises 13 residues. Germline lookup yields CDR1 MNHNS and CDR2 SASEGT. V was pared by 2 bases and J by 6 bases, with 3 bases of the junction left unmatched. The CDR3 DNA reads TGTGCCAGCAGTGAATGGACAGGGACCGAGCAGTACTTC. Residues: CASSEWTGTEQYF.

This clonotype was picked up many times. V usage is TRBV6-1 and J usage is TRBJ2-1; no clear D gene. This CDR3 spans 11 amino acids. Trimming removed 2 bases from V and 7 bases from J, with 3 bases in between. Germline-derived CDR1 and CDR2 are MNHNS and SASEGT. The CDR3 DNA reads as TGTGCCAGCAGTGAACAGAATGAGCAGTTCTTC. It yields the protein CASSEQNEQFF.

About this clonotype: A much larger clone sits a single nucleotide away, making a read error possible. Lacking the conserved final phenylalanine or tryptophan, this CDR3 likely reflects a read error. For the CDR3, the DNA is TGTGCCAGCAGCTCGGTCCCAAGGGGCTACACCCTC. Translation: CASSSVPRGYTL. This chain uses TRBV5-8 with TRBJ1-2, with unresolved D. Germline V gives CDR1 SGHTS, CDR2 YDEGEE. CDR3 length: 12 amino acids. With 3 bases removed from V and 8 bases from J, the gap between germline ends came to 11 bases.

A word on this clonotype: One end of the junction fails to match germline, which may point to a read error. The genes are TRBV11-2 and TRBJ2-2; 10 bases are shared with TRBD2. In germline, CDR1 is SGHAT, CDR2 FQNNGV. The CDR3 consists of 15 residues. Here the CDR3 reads CVSSTSGRDTGELFF. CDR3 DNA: TGTGTCAGCAGCACAAGCGGGAGGGATACCGGGGAGCTGTTTTTT.

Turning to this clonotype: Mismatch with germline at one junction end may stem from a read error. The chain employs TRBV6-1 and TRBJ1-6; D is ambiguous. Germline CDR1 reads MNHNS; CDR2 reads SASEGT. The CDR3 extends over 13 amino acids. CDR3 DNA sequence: TGTGCCAACAGTGAAGAGGAGAATTCACCCCTTCACTTT. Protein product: CANSEEENSPLHF.

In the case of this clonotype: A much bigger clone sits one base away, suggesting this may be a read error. In DNA, the CDR3 is TGTGCCAGCAGCTTAGCGTTCTGTCTCCAGGGTAGGAACACTGAAGCTTTCTTT. This sequence encodes CASSLAFCLQGRNTEAFF. The chain couples TRBV7-9 to TRBJ1-1; D may be TRBD1 (5 bases). V was clipped by 0 bases and J by 1 base, with 18 bases between them. Germline values: CDR1 SEHNR, CDR2 FQNEAQ (reference sequence). CDR3 length: 18 amino acids. Combining the CDR3 with reference TRBV7-9 and TRBJ1-1 gives the whole variable domain DTGVSQNPRHKITKRGQNVTFRCDPISEHNRLYWYRQTLGQGPEFLTYFQNEAQLEKSRLLSDRFSAERPKGSFSTLEIQRTEQGDSAMYLCASSLAFCLQGRNTEAFFGQGTRLTVV.

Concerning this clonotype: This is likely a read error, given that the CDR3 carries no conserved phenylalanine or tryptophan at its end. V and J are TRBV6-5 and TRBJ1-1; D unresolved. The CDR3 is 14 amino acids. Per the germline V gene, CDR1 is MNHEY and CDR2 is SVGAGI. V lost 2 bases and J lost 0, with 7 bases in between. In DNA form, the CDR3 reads TGTGCCAGCAGTTACGGCGGGGTGAACACTGAAGCTTTCCTC. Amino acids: CASSYGGVNTEAFL.

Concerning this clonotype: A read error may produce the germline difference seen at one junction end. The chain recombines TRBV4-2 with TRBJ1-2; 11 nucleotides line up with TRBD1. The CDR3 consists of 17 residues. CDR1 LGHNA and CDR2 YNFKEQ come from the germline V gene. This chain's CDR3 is CASSQEGGLGQGGGYTF. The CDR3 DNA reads TGTGCCAGCAGCCAAGAAGGGGGACTGGGACAGGGGGGTGGCTACACTTTC.

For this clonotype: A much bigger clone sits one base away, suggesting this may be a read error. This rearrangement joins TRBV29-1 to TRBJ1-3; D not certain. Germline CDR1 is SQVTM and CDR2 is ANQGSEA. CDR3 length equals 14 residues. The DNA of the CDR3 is TGCAACGTTGAAATGCCCTCCTCTGGAAACACCATATATTTT. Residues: CNVEMPSSGNTIYF.

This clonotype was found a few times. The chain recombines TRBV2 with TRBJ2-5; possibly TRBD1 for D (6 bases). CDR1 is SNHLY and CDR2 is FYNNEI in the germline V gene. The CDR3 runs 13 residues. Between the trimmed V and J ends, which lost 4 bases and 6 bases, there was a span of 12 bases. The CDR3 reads CASSVGDTKTQYF. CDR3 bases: TGTGCCAGCAGTGTTGGGGACACGAAGACCCAGTACTTC. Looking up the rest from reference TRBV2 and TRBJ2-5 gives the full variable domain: EPEVTQTPSHQVTQMGQEVILRCVPISNHLYFYWYRQILGQKVEFLVSFYNNEISEKSEIFDDQFSVERPDGSNFTLKIRSTKLEDSAMYFCASSVGDTKTQYFGPGTRLLVL.

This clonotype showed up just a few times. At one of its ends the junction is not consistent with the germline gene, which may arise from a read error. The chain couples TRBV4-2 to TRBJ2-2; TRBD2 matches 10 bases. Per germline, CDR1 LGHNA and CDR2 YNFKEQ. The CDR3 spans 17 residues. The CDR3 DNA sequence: TGTGCTAGCAGCCGCGGACTAGCGGAGGCGAACACCGGGGAGCTGTTTTTT. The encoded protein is CASSRGLAEANTGELFF.

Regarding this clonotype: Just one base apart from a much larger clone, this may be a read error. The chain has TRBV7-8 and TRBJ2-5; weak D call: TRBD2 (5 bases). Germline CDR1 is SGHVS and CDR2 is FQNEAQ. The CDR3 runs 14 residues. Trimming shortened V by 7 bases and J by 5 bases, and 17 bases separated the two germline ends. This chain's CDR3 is CASTPLPGGETQYF. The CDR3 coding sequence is TGTGCCAGCACCCCACTGCCAGGAGGCGAGACCCAGTACTTC.

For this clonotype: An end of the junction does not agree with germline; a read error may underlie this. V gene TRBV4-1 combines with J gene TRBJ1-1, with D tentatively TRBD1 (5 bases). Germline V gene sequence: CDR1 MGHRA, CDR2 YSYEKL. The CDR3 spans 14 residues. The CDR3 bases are TGCGCCAGCAGCCAAATTACAGGAGGCGTGGAAGCTTTTTTT. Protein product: CASSQITGGVEAFF.

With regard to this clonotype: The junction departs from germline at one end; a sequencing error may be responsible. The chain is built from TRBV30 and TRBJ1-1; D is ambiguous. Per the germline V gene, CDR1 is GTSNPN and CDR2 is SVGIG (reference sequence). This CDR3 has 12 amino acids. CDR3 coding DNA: TGTGCATGGAGTCCAAGGAACACTGAAGCTTTCTTT. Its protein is CAWSPRNTEAFF.

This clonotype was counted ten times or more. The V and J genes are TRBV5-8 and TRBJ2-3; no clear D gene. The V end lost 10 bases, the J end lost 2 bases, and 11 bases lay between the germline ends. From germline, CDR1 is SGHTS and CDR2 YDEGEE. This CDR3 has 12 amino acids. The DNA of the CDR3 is TGTGCCTACGGGCGCCTCACAGATACGCAGTATTTT. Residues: CAYGRLTDTQYF.

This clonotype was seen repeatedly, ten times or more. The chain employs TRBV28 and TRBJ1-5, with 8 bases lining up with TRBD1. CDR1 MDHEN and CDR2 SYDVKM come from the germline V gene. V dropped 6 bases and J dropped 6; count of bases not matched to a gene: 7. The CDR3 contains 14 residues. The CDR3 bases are TGTGCCAGCAGCGCAGGGGGCATGAGTCAGCCCCAGCATTTT. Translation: CASSAGGMSQPQHF.

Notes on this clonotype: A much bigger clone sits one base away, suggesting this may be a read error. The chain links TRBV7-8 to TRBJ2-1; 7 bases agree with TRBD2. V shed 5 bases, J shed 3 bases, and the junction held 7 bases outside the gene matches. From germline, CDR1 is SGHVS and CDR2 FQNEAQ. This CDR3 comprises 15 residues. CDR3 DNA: TGTGCCAGCAGCACAGGACTAGTGGTCTACAATGAGCAGTTCTTC. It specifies CASSTGLVVYNEQFF.

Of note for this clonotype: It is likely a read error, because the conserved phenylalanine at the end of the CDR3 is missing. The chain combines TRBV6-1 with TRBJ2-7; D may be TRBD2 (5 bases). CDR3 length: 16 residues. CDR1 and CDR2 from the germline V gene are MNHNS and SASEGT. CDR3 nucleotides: TGTGCCGGCAGTGCTCCCGGGATCCCCCTCGCCTACGAGCAGTACTCC. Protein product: CAGSAPGIPLAYEQYS.

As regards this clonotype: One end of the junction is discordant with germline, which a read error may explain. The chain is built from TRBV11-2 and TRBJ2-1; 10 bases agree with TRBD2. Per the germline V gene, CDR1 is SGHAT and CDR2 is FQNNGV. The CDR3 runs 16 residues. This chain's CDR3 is CASSSWLAGVHLEDGF. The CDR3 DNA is TGTGCCAGCAGCTCCTGGCTAGCGGGAGTTCACCTGGAAGATGGCTTC. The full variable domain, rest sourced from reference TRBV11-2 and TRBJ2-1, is EAGVAQSPRYKIIEKRQSVAFWCNPISGHATLYWYQQILGQGPKLLIQFQNNGVVDDSQLPKDRFSAERLKGVDSTLKIQPAKLEDSAVYLCASSSWLAGVHLEDGFGPGTRLTVL.

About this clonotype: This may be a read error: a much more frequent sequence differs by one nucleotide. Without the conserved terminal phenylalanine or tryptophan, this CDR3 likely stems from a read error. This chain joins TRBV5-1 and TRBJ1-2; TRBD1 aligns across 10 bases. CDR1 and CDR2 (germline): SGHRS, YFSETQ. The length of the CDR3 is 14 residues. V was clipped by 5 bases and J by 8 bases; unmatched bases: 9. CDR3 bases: TGCGCCAGCAGACCGCCGGGACAGGGGTACGGCTACACCCTC. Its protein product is CASRPPGQGYGYTL.

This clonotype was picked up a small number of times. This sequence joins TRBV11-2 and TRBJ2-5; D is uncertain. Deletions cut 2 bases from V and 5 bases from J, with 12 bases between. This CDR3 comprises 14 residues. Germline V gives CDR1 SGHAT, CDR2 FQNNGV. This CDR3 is CASSLNMGAETQYF. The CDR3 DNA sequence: TGTGCCAGCAGCTTAAATATGGGCGCCGAGACCCAGTACTTC.

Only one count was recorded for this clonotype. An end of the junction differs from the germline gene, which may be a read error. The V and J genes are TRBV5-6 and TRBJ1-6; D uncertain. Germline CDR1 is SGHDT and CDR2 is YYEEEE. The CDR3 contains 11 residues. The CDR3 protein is CASSQQDTLHF. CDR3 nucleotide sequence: TGTGCCAGCAGCCAACAAGACACCCTTCACTTT.

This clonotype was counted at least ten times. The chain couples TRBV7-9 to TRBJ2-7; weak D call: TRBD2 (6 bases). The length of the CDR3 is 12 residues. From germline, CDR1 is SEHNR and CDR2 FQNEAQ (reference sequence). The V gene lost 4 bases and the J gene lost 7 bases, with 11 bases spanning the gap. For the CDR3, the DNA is TGTGCCAGCAGCTCGGGAGTAGGGGAGCAGTACTTC. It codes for CASSSGVGEQYF.

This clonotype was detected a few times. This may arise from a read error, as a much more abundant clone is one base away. CDR3 in amino acids: CASRGLTSTDTQYF. In nucleotides, the CDR3 is TGCGCCAGCAGAGGACTAACGAGCACAGATACGCAGTATTTT. The chain carries TRBV10-2 and TRBJ2-3, with D maybe TRBD2 (6 bases). Deletions cut 6 bases from V and 0 bases from J, with 10 bases between. The CDR3 sequence is 14 residues long. The germline CDR1 and CDR2 sequences are WSHSY and SAAADI.

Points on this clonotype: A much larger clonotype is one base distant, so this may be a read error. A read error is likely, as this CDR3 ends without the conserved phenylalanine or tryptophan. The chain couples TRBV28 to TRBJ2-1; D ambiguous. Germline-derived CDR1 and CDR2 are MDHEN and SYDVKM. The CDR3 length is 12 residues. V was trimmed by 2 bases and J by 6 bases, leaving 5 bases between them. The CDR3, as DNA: TGTGCCAGCAGTTTAATCCTCAATGAGCAGTTCTAC. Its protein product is CASSLILNEQFY.

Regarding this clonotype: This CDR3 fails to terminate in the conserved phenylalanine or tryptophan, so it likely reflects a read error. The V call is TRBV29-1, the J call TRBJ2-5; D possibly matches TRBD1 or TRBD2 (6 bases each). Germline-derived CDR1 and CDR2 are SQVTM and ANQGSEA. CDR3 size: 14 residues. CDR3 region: CIVEGGRSQGTQYL. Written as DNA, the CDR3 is TGCATCGTTGAAGGGGGGAGGTCCCAAGGGACCCAGTACCTC.

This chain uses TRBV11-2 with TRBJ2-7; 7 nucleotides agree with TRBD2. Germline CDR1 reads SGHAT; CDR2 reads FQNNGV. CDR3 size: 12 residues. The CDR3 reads CISSPGGYEQYF. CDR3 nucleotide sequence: TGTATCAGTAGCCCGGGGGGCTACGAGCAGTACTTC.

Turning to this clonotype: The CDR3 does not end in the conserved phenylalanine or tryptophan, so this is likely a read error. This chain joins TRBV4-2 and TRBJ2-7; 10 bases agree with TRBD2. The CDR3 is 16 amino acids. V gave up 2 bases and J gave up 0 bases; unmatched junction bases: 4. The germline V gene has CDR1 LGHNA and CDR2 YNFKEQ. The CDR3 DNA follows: TGTGCCAGCAGCCAAATCTCTAGCGGGAGCTCCTACGAGCAGTACTAC. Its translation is CASSQISSGSSYEQYY.

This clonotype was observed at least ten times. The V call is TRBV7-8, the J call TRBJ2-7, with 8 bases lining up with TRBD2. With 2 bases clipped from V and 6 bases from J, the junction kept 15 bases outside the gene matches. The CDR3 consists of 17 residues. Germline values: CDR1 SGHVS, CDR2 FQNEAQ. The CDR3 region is CASSLFRGGTRGSEQYF. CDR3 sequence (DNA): TGTGCCAGCAGCTTATTTCGCGGGGGGACTAGGGGAAGCGAGCAGTACTTC.